This T cell receptor (beta chain) comes out of a study of blood T cell repertoires in COVID-19. Clones were read by immunoSEQ multiplex PCR, and TCRdb kept only the in-frame ones, dropping some. Among 150,000 to 200,000 clones listed, roughly 87% were seen once. Participants' own reports of clinical history determined their cohort assignment. The V gene's germline CDR1 is SGHTA and CDR2 FQGNSA. The CDR3 totals 14 residues. After removal of 4 bases from V and 2 bases from J, the junction contained 3 bases not matched to a gene. V and J are TRBV7-2 and TRBJ2-3; 7 bases match TRBD2. Sequenced material: PBMCs or T cells enriched from blood (not recorded which). The source of this sequence is a woman between 50 and 59 years old who had recovered from COVID-19. Here the CDR3 reads CASSSSGYTDTQYF. CDR3 DNA: TGTGCCAGCAGCTCTAGCGGATACACAGATACGCAGTATTTT.